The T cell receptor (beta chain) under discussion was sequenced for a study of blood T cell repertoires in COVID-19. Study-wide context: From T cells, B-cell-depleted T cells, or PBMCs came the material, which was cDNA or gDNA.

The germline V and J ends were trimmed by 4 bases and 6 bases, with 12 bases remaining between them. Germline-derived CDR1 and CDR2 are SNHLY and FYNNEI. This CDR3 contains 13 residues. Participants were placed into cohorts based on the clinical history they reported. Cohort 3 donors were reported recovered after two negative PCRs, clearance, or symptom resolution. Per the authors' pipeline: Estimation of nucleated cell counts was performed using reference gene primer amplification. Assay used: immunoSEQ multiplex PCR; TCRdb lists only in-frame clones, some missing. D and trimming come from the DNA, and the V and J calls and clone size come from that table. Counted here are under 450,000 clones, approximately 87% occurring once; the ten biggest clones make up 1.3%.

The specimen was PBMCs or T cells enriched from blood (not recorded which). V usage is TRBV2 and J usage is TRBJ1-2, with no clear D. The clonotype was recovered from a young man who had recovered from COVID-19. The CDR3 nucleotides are TGTGCCAGCAGTGGGTCCCAGGTAGATGGCTACACCTTC. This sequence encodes CASSGSQVDGYTF.